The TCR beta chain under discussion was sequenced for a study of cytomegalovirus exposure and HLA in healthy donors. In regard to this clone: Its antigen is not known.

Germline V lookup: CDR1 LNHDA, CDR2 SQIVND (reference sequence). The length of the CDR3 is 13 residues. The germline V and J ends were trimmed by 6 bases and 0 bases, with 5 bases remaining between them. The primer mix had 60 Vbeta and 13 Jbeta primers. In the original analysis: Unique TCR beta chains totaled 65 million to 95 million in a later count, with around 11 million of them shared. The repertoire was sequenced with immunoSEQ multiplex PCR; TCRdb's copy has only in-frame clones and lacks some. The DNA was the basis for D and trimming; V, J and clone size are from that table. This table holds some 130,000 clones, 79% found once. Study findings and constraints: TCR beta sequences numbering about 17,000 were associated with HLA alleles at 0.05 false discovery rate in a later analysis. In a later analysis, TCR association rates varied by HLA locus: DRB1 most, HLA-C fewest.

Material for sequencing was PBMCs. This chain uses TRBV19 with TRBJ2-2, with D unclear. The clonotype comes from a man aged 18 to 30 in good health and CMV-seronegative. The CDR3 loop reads CASRTTNTGELFF. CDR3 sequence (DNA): TGTGCCAGTAGGACAACGAACACCGGGGAGCTGTTTTTT.